The 31 T cell receptor beta chains reported below all come from one sample, sequenced in a study of shared clonotypes between healthy human individuals. TCRdb's table, derived via immunoSEQ multiplex PCR, lists solely in-frame clones and lacks some. The sample includes about 2.1 million clones, about 93% seen only once; the top ten take more than 1.5%. In the naive CD8 group, cells lacked CD45RO and were positively selected for CCR7, so terminally differentiated effector memory CD45RA+ cells were left out. Specimen: naive CD8+ T cells from PBMCs. Receptor source: a man aged 18 to 29 in good health. Some clones in this sample may be carry-over from other donors' samples.

V and J are TRBV7-2 and TRBJ2-3, with TRBD2 matching over 15 bases. Germline V gene lookup returns CDR1 SGHTA and CDR2 FQGNSA. Unmatched junction bases numbered 9, after V lost 5 bases and J lost 3 bases. The CDR3 loop spans 18 amino acids. The CDR3 sequence: CASSPGLAGGPVTDTQYF. CDR3 nucleotides: TGTGCCAGCAGCCCCGGACTAGCGGGAGGGCCGGTAACAGATACGCAGTATTTT.

The CDR3 loop reads CASSDSQWGEKLFF. The CDR3 nucleotides read TGTGCCAGTAGCGACAGCCAATGGGGTGAAAAACTGTTTTTT. This sequence joins TRBV19 and TRBJ1-4, with a possible D match to TRBD1 (5 bases). The CDR3 runs to 14 residues. Germline V lookup: CDR1 LNHDA, CDR2 SQIVND (reference sequence). V lost 6 bases and J 7 bases, leaving 15 bases between the germline ends.

Notes on this clone: The identical CDR3 is also encoded by other nucleotide sequences in the sample. The chain couples TRBV7-9 to TRBJ1-5; D is ambiguous. Trimming stripped 1 base from V and 0 bases from J, with 7 bases between. The CDR3 spans 15 residues. The germline CDR1 and CDR2 sequences are SEHNR and FQNEAQ (reference sequence). CDR3 loop: CASSLGTSSNQPQHF. DNA of the CDR3: TGTGCCAGCAGCTTAGGGACGAGTAGCAATCAGCCCCAGCATTTT.

The V gene is TRBV27, the J gene TRBJ2-7; TRBD2 aligns across 7 bases. Germline CDR1 and CDR2: MNHEY and SMNVEV (reference sequence). Unmatched junction bases numbered 17, after V lost 6 bases and J lost 3 bases. The CDR3 totals 17 residues. For the CDR3, the DNA is TGTGCCAGCAGACCCGTCAGTTGGGCTAGCGGCCACTACGAGCAGTACTTC. Protein product: CASRPVSWASGHYEQYF.

This chain uses TRBV28 with TRBJ2-6; D unresolved. The CDR3 runs 14 residues. Per germline, CDR1 MDHEN and CDR2 SYDVKM. With 5 bases removed from V and 0 bases from J, the gap between germline ends came to 5 bases. The CDR3 coding sequence is TGTGCCAGCAGTCCAAACTCTGGGGCCAACGTCCTGACTTTC. Its protein is CASSPNSGANVLTF.

CDR3 sequence (DNA): TGTGCCAGCAGCTTAGCCGGACGGAACTATGGCTACACCTTC. This gives the protein CASSLAGRNYGYTF. The V and J genes are TRBV7-6 and TRBJ1-2; no reliable D call. This CDR3 spans 14 amino acids. V lost 0 bases and J lost 2, with 7 bases in between. Germline assignment: CDR1 SGHVS and CDR2 FNYEAQ. Full variable domain (missing parts from reference TRBV7-6 and TRBJ1-2): GAGVSQSPRYKVTKRGQDVALRCDPISGHVSLYWYRQALGQGPEFLTYFNYEAQQDKSGLPNDRFSAERPEGSISTLTIQRTEQRDSAMYRCASSLAGRNYGYTFGSGTRLTVV.

The genes are TRBV7-8 and TRBJ2-5; TRBD1 aligns across 10 bases. The CDR3 is 15 residues long. CDR1 SGHVS and CDR2 FQNEAQ come from the germline V gene. Trimming at V came to 1 base and at J to 5 bases, leaving 4 bases not matched to a gene. CDR3 sequence (DNA): TGTGCCAGCAGCTTAGGGACAGGGGGTCTCGAGACCCAGTACTTC. The encoded protein is CASSLGTGGLETQYF. Based on the CDR3 plus reference TRBV7-8 and TRBJ2-5, the full variable domain is GAGVSQSPRYKVAKRGQDVALRCDPISGHVSLFWYQQALGQGPEFLTYFQNEAQLDKSGLPSDRFFAERPEGSVSTLKIQRTQQEDSAVYLCASSLGTGGLETQYFGPGTRLLVL.

In this sample, this clone turned up once. The sample carries other DNA sequences with the same CDR3. V and J are TRBV10-3 and TRBJ1-1; D gene unclear. CDR1 and CDR2 from the germline V gene are ENHRY and SYGVKD. V dropped 2 bases and J dropped 6 bases, with 7 bases sitting between them. CDR3 size: 12 residues. The CDR3 sequence is CAISEGGSEAFF. In nucleotides, the CDR3 is TGTGCCATCAGTGAGGGTGGATCTGAAGCTTTCTTT.

The chain joins TRBV28 to TRBJ1-5, with D unclear. Trimming pared 5 bases from V and 2 bases from J, leaving 13 bases between. CDR3 length: 15 amino acids. Germline V lookup: CDR1 MDHEN, CDR2 SYDVKM. The CDR3 coding sequence is TGTGCCAGCAGTATAAGGCGGGATGGCAATCAGCCCCAGCATTTT. Translating it yields CASSIRRDGNQPQHF.

For the CDR3, the DNA is TGCAGCGTTGAATGGGTGGCGGGAAACTCCTACGAGCAGTACTTC. This codes for CSVEWVAGNSYEQYF. This chain connects TRBV29-1 to TRBJ2-7; a possible D gene is TRBD2 (6 bases). The V gene lost 2 bases and the J gene lost 0 bases, with 14 bases spanning the gap. Germline loops: CDR1 SQVTM, CDR2 ANQGSEA. The CDR3 extends over 15 amino acids.

This clone is a singleton in its sample. The chain employs TRBV9 and TRBJ2-1; D remains unclear. Per germline, CDR1 SGDLS and CDR2 YYNGEE. The ends were cut back, 0 bases at V and 5 bases at J, with 6 bases in the middle. This CDR3 is built from 13 residues. CDR3 protein: CASSVGQHNEQFF. The CDR3 DNA follows: TGTGCCAGCAGCGTAGGTCAACACAATGAGCAGTTCTTC.

This rearrangement joins TRBV10-3 to TRBJ1-3; tentatively, D is TRBD1 (5 bases). This CDR3 is built from 15 residues. Trimming shortened V by 8 bases and J by 0 bases, and 14 bases separated the two germline ends. Germline CDR1 is ENHRY and CDR2 is SYGVKD. DNA of the CDR3: TGTGCCATCCTCCAGGGCGGAAACTCTGGAAACACCATATATTTT. Protein: CAILQGGNSGNTIYF.

The V gene is TRBV9, the J gene TRBJ1-1; D is undetermined. V shed 0 bases and J shed 5 bases, with 8 bases lying between them. The germline CDR1 and CDR2 sequences are SGDLS and YYNGEE. This CDR3 comprises 13 residues. The CDR3 nucleotides are TGTGCCAGCAGCGTAGGGCAGGAGACTGAAGCTTTCTTT. Encoded protein: CASSVGQETEAFF.

The chain has TRBV27 and TRBJ2-1; D gene ambiguous. Trimming removed 1 base at V and 8 bases at J, with 12 bases between. The CDR3 spans 14 residues. Looked up from germline, CDR1 is MNHEY and CDR2 is SMNVEV (reference sequence). DNA for the CDR3: TGTGCCAGCAGTTTATTATCCACCTCCCATGAGCAGTTCTTC. Translating gives CASSLLSTSHEQFF.

DNA of the CDR3: TGCGCCAGCAGCGGCAAAGGGGAAGAGAACACTGAAGCTTTCTTT. Translation: CASSGKGEENTEAFF. V gene TRBV23-1 combines with J gene TRBJ1-1, with D possibly being TRBD1 (5 bases). TRBV23-1 is sorted into the ORF group, with uncertain function. The CDR3 is made up of 15 amino acids. Trimming pared 6 bases from V and 1 base from J, leaving 15 bases between.

This clone turned up a few times. The chain is built from TRBV30 and TRBJ1-1; D gene ambiguous. CDR3 size: 12 residues. The germline V and J ends were trimmed by 2 bases and 8 bases, with 12 bases remaining between them. Germline CDR1 and CDR2: GTSNPN and SVGIG (reference sequence). The CDR3, as DNA: TGTGCCTGGAGTACCGCGTCTCCCGAAGCTTTCTTT. It translates to CAWSTASPEAFF.

This chain uses TRBV7-8 with TRBJ2-7, with 8 positions matching TRBD2. V trimming: 3 bases; J trimming: 3 bases; junction bases outside the gene matches: 7. Germline values: CDR1 SGHVS, CDR2 FQNEAQ. The CDR3 spans 15 residues. The CDR3: CASSFRSREVYEQYF. In nucleotides, the CDR3 is TGTGCCAGCAGCTTTAGGTCGCGGGAGGTCTACGAGCAGTACTTC.

In the case of this clone: The sample carries other DNA sequences with the same CDR3. The chain is built from TRBV4-1 and TRBJ2-7; D is ambiguous. V dropped 1 base and J dropped 4 bases, with 8 bases sitting between them. The CDR3 totals 13 residues. CDR1 and CDR2 (germline): MGHRA, YSYEKL. CDR3 sequence: CASSQVGAYEQYF. The DNA of the CDR3 is TGCGCCAGCAGCCAAGTAGGAGCTTACGAGCAGTACTTC.

This rearrangement joins TRBV4-1 to TRBJ1-1; D possibly corresponds to TRBD1 (5 bases). The CDR3 has 14 amino acids. Germline-derived CDR1 and CDR2 are MGHRA and YSYEKL. V lost 4 bases and J 3 bases, leaving 12 bases between the germline ends. CDR3 nucleotide sequence: TGCGCCAGCAGCCTATGGGACGGTGACACTGAAGCTTTCTTT. Its translation is CASSLWDGDTEAFF.

This chain joins TRBV6-6 and TRBJ1-2; D may be TRBD1 (5 bases). Germline V gives CDR1 MNHNY, CDR2 SVGAGI (reference sequence). Trimming left V 0 bases short and J 1 base short, with 9 bases between. The CDR3 extends over 15 amino acids. CDR3 in DNA: TGTGCCAGCAGTTACTCTACAGGAGGTAACTATGGCTACACCTTC. Translated: CASSYSTGGNYGYTF.

This chain joins TRBV6-5 and TRBJ2-3; D remains unclear. CDR1 and CDR2 (germline): MNHEY, SVGAGI. Between the trimmed V and J ends, which lost 0 bases and 6 bases, there was a span of 13 bases. This CDR3 has 15 amino acids. The CDR3 spells CASSYSIGQGDTQYF. The CDR3 DNA follows: TGTGCCAGCAGTTACTCGATCGGTCAAGGGGATACGCAGTATTTT.

The V call is TRBV27, the J call TRBJ2-7; 8 bases match TRBD1. V lost 2 bases, J lost 5 bases, and 5 bases stayed unmatched. Germline V lookup: CDR1 MNHEY, CDR2 SMNVEV (reference sequence). CDR3 size: 14 residues. The CDR3: CASSLIRTGNEQYF. CDR3 bases: TGTGCCAGCAGTTTAATTAGGACAGGGAACGAGCAGTACTTC.

This clone appeared a single time. This chain connects TRBV30 to TRBJ2-4, with 12 bases matching TRBD2. In germline, CDR1 is GTSNPN, CDR2 SVGIG (reference sequence). CDR3 length: 15 residues. J gave up 7 bases and V 3 bases, and 7 bases lay outside the gene matches. The CDR3, as DNA: TGTGCCTGGAGCGATATTACTAGCGGGAGGAACATTCAGTACTTC. Its protein is CAWSDITSGRNIQYF.

This chain links TRBV27 with TRBJ2-2; tentatively, D is TRBD2 (5 bases). The ends were cut back, 2 bases at V and 6 bases at J, with 19 bases in the middle. This CDR3 comprises 17 residues. The germline V gene encodes CDR1 MNHEY and CDR2 SMNVEV (reference sequence). The CDR3 reads CASSLTNGRAAAGELFF. The CDR3 DNA reads TGTGCCAGCAGTTTAACTAACGGACGAGCGGCTGCCGGGGAGCTGTTTTTT.

The chain is built from TRBV10-3 and TRBJ2-7, with 11 bases lining up with TRBD1. The V gene end was trimmed by 3 bases and the J gene end by 2 bases; junction bases not matched to a gene: 3. Looked up from germline, CDR1 is ENHRY and CDR2 is SYGVKD. The length of the CDR3 is 15 residues. The CDR3 sequence: CAISEVGQGAYEQYF. CDR3 bases: TGTGCCATCAGTGAAGTGGGACAGGGGGCCTACGAGCAGTACTTC.

The rearrangement uses TRBV4-2 and TRBJ1-1; D is unresolved. V dropped 0 bases and J dropped 7 bases, with 12 bases sitting between them. The CDR3 has 14 residues. Per germline, CDR1 LGHNA and CDR2 YNFKEQ. The CDR3 is CASSQETVGSEAFF. In nucleotides, the CDR3 is TGTGCCAGCAGCCAAGAAACAGTTGGGAGTGAAGCTTTCTTT.

J is TRBJ1-2 and V is TRBV7-9; unclear D gene. The CDR3 extends over 14 amino acids. CDR1 and CDR2 from the germline V gene are SEHNR and FQNEAQ (reference sequence). Trimming took 0 bases from V and 2 from J, leaving 7 bases between them. The CDR3 nucleotides are TGTGCCAGCAGCTTAGCGGACTTCAACTATGGCTACACCTTC. Translation: CASSLADFNYGYTF.

The chain has TRBV5-5 and TRBJ1-4; a weak D match, TRBD1 (5 bases). Germline V gene lookup returns CDR1 SGHKS and CDR2 YYEKEE (reference sequence). Trimming left V 1 base short and J 0 bases short, with 13 bases between. The CDR3 has 17 residues. This CDR3 is CASSLRQGVATNEKLFF. CDR3 nucleotide sequence: TGTGCCAGCAGCTTGAGGCAGGGCGTTGCAACTAATGAAAAACTGTTTTTT.

V usage is TRBV9 and J usage is TRBJ2-3; the D gene is possibly TRBD1 (6 bases). Trimming pared 4 bases from V and 2 bases from J, leaving 20 bases between. The CDR3 has 17 residues. Germline CDR1 and CDR2: SGDLS and YYNGEE. The DNA of the CDR3 is TGTGCCAGCAGCCCAGGACAGAAACGAACACACACAGATACGCAGTATTTT. Encoded protein: CASSPGQKRTHTDTQYF.

This sequence joins TRBV9 and TRBJ2-1, with a tentative D call TRBD2 (6 bases). The CDR3 length is 16 residues. Germline CDR1 SGDLS, CDR2 YYNGEE. Trimming cost V 0 bases and J 0 bases, with 10 bases left between them. CDR3 in amino acids: CASSVGGESSYNEQFF. The CDR3, as DNA: TGTGCCAGCAGCGTAGGCGGGGAGAGCTCCTACAATGAGCAGTTCTTC.

The chain links TRBV28 to TRBJ2-1; 9 positions agree with TRBD2. The V gene's germline CDR1 is MDHEN and CDR2 SYDVKM. Trimming at V came to 1 base and at J to 8 bases, leaving 9 bases not matched to a gene. This CDR3 has 16 amino acids. CDR3 nucleotides: TGTGCCAGCAGTTTATCATGGCGGGAGGGGGTCGATGAGCAGTTCTTC. Translated: CASSLSWREGVDEQFF.